This T cell receptor (beta chain) was sequenced during a study of cytomegalovirus exposure and HLA in healthy donors. Across the study: Previous work identified 95 million to 120 million unique TCR beta sequences from 200 million or so T cells.

It was with 60 Vbeta and 13 Jbeta primers that the PCR ran. This table comes from immunoSEQ multiplex PCR, and its TCRdb copy is limited to in-frame clones, with some not included. The table lists roughly 65,000 clones. The CDR3 has 13 amino acids. In germline, CDR1 is SGHNT, CDR2 YYREEE (reference sequence). With 2 bases removed from V and 1 base from J, the gap between germline ends came to 7 bases. What was sequenced was PBMCs. V gene TRBV5-4 combines with J gene TRBJ2-7, with D unclear. The TCR originated in a boy aged 5-17 years in good health and CMV-seronegative. The CDR3 DNA follows: TGTGCCAGCAGCTTAGAAGCTTCCTACGAGCAGTACTTC. This codes for CASSLEASYEQYF.